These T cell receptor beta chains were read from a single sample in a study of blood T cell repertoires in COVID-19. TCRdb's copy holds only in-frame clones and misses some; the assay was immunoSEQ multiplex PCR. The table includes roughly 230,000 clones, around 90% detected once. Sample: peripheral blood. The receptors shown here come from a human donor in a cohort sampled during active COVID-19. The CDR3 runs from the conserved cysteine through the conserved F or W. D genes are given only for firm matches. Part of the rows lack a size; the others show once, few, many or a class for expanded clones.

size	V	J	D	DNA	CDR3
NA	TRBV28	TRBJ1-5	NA	TGTGCCAGCAGTGGAAACAGGTTGAGCAATCAGCCCCAGCATTTT	CASSGNRLSNQPQHF
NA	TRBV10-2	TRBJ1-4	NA	TGCGCCAGCAGTGTGGGCAGGCTTGGGGAAAAACTGTTTTTT	CASSVGRLGEKLFF
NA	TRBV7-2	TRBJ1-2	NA	TGTGCCAGCAGCTTAGGTGGACTTTCCTTAAGAGGCTACACCTTC	CASSLGGLSLRGYTF
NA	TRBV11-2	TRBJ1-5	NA	TGTGCCAGCAGTCATGGGACAACGGTTCCTGACAATCAGCCCCAGCATTTT	CASSHGTTVPDNQPQHF
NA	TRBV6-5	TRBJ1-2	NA	TGTGCCAGCAGTTACTCGAGTAGGACACGAAACTATGGCTACACCTTC	CASSYSSRTRNYGYTF
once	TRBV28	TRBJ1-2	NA	TGTGCCAGCAGTTTGGGCAGGGCAGTCTATGGCTACACCTTC	CASSLGRAVYGYTF
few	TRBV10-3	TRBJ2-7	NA	TGTGCCATCAGTGAGTATTGGGGGCGCGACTCCTACGAGCAGTACTTC	CAISEYWGRDSYEQYF
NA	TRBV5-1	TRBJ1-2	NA	TGCGCCAGCCGCACAGGGACCTATGGCTACACCTTC	CASRTGTYGYTF
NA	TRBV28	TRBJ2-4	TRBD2	TGTGCCAGCAGTTCCGGTGGGACTATAGCCAAAAACATTCAGTACTTC	CASSSGGTIAKNIQYF
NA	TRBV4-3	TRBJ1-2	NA	TGCGCCAGCAGCCAAGATGGATCCGGGTCACGGGGCTACACCTTC	CASSQDGSGSRGYTF
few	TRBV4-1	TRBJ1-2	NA	TGCGCCAGCAGCCAACAGGGTACTAACTATGGCTACACCTTC	CASSQQGTNYGYTF
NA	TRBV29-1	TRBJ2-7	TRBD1	TGCAGCGCCGGTGGGGACAGCTCCTACGAGCAGTACTTC	CSAGGDSSYEQYF
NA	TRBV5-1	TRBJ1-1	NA	TGCGCCAGCAGCTTGTTACAGATAAACACTGAAGCTTTCTTT	CASSLLQINTEAFF
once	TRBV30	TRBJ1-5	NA	TGTGCCTGGAGTTTGCGGGGGGATCAGCCCCAGCATTTT	CAWSLRGDQPQHF
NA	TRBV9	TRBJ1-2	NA	TGTGCCAGCAGCACCGACAGAAACTATGGCTACACCTTC	CASSTDRNYGYTF
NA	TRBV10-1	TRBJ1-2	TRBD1	TGCGCCAGCAGTGGCGGGACAGATCTCCGCTACACCTTC	CASSGGTDLRYTF
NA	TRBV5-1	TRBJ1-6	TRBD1	TGCGCCAGCAGCGCGACAGGGGTTAATTCACCCCTCCACTTT	CASSATGVNSPLHF
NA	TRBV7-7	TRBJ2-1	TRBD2	TGTGCCAGCAGCCACGGGGGGGCGACCAATGAGCAGTTCTTC	CASSHGGATNEQFF
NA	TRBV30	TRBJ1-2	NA	TGTGCCTGGAATCATAGGGTGGGACTCTATGGCTACACCTTC	CAWNHRVGLYGYTF
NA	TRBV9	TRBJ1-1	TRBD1	TGTGCCAGCAGCGTATCCGGACAGGGCTACACTGAAGCTTTCTTT	CASSVSGQGYTEAFF
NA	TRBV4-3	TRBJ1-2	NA	TGCGCCAGCAGCCAAGAATTGTCAGTCGCTAACTATGGCTACACCTTC	CASSQELSVANYGYTF
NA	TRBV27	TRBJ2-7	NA	TGTGCCAGCAGGCGAATTCTTCAGGGGTGGGAGGGCCCCTACGAGCAGTACTTC	CASRRILQGWEGPYEQYF
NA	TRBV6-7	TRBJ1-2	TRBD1	TGTGCCAGCAGTTATCCCGGACCCTGCCCTGGACAGGGCTATGGCTACACCTTC	CASSYPGPCPGQGYGYTF
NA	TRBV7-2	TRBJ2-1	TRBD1	TGTGCCAGCAGCTTAGAGGGGACAGTCTACAATGAGCAGTTCTTC	CASSLEGTVYNEQFF
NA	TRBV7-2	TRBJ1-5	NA	TGTGCCAGCAGCAAAGTAGGGGTTAACAATCAGCCCCAGCATTTT	CASSKVGVNNQPQHF
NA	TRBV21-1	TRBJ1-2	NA	TGTGCCAGCAGGTGGGTCGGGGGGCCGTACGGCTACACCTTC	CASRWVGGPYGYTF
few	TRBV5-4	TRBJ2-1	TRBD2	TGTGCCAGCAGCGACGGGGGGGCCTCCTACAATGAGCAGTTCTTC	CASSDGGASYNEQFF
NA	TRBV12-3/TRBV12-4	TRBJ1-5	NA	TGTGCCAGCAGTGAGACTTGGGTTCAACAGCATTTT	CASSETWVQQHF
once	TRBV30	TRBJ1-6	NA	TGTGCCTGGAGTTTGGGTTTGGCGGGGAACAATTCACCCCTCCACTTT	CAWSLGLAGNNSPLHF
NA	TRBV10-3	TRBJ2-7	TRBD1	TGTGCCATCAGAGGACAGGGGAACTACGAGCAGTACTTC	CAIRGQGNYEQYF
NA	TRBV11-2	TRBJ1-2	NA	TGTGCCAGCAGCTTAGTTGCGGGGGCCGGCTATGGCTACACCTTC	CASSLVAGAGYGYTF
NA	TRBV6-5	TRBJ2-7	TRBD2	TGTGCCAGCAGTTCCCTGACTAGCGGGAGCTCCTACGAGCAGTACTTC	CASSSLTSGSSYEQYF
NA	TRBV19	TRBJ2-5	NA	TGTGCCAGTAGTCCCAGCGGAGAGACCCAGTACTTC	CASSPSGETQYF
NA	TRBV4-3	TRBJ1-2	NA	TGCGCCAGCAGCCAAGCTGTTCAGGGTCGGAGTGGCTACACCTTC	CASSQAVQGRSGYTF
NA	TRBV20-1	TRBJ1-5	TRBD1	TGCAGTGCTACTGACAGGGGGAATCAGCCCCAGCATTTT	CSATDRGNQPQHF
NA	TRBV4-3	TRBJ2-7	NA	TGCGCCAGCAGCCAAGATAGGGCAGGGGCCTCCTACGAGCAGTACTTC	CASSQDRAGASYEQYF
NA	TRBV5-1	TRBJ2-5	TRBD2	TGCGCCAGCAGCCCTACAGCGGGGTCCCGAGAGACCCAGTACTTC	CASSPTAGSRETQYF
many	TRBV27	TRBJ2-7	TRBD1	TGTGCCAGCAGTGCGGACAGGGGGCGGGGCGAGCAGTACTTC	CASSADRGRGEQYF
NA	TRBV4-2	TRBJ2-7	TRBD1	TGTGCCAGCAGCCAAGATGGGACAGCGCAAGCGAAGTACTTC	CASSQDGTAQAKYF
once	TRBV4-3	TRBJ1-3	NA	TGCGCCAGCAGCCAAGATGGGCGGGCCAGAGGAAACACCATATATTTT	CASSQDGRARGNTIYF
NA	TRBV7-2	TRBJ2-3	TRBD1	TGTGCCAGCAGCTTAATGGGACAGGGACCAGATACGCAGTATTTT	CASSLMGQGPDTQYF
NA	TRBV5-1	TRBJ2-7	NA	TGCGCCAGCAGCCGGGACATTCGGCCCCTCGAGCAGTACTTC	CASSRDIRPLEQYF
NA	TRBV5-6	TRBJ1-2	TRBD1	TGTGCCAGCAGCCGCCGGGACAGCTTAGGTGCTATGGGCTACACCTTC	CASSRRDSLGAMGYTF
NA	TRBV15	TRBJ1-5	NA	TGTGCCACCGGTGGAGTTAATCAGCCCCAGCATTTT	CATGGVNQPQHF
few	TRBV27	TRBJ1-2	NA	TGTGCCAGCAGTCCGATGGGGGGCTATGGCTACACCTTC	CASSPMGGYGYTF
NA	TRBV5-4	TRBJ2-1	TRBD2	TGTGCCTCCCGCCTACTAGCGGGAGGGGGCGGTGAGCAGTTCTTC	CASRLLAGGGGEQFF
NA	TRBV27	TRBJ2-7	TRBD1	TGTGCCAGCAGCACAGGGACAGGGCTATACGAGCAGTACTTC	CASSTGTGLYEQYF
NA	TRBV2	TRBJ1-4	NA	TGTGCCAGCAGTCCCCGGACAGATAATGAAAAACTGTTTTTT	CASSPRTDNEKLFF
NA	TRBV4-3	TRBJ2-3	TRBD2	TGCGCCAGCAGCCAAGACTCCCCTGGCGGGAGGACAGATACGCAGTATTTT	CASSQDSPGGRTDTQYF
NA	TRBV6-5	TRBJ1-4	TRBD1	TGTGCCAGCAGTTACTCGTGGACAGGCAATGAAAAACTGTTTTTT	CASSYSWTGNEKLFF
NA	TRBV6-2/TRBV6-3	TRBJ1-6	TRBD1	TGTGCCAGCAGTTACCTTGAGACAGGGTCTAACGATTCACCCCTCCACTTT	CASSYLETGSNDSPLHF
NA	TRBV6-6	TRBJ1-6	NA	TGTGCCAGCAGTTACGGGTCAGGGAGGCTGTCACCCCTCCACTTT	CASSYGSGRLSPLHF
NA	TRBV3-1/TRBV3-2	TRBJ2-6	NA	TGTGCCAGCAGCCATAACTGGGCAGTCATTTCTGGGGCCAACGTCCTGACTTTC	CASSHNWAVISGANVLTF
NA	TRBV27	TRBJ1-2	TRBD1	TGTGCCAGCAGTTCCCGCCCTGGGACAGAGTTTAACTATGGCTACACCTTC	CASSSRPGTEFNYGYTF
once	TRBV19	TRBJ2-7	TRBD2	TGTGCCAGTAGTATGGGTGGGGGTCTCGGACTAGCTTCCTACGAGCAGTACTTC	CASSMGGGLGLASYEQYF
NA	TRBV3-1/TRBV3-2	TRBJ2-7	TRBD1	TGTGCCAGCAGCCAGGGGACAGGCTCCTACGAGCAGTACTTC	CASSQGTGSYEQYF
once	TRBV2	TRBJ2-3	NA	TGTGCCAGCAGTGTTGCGCGGCCCGAAGGGGCAGATACGCAGTATTTT	CASSVARPEGADTQYF
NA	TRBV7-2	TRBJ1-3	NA	TGTGCCAGCAGCCCCCTCGGGGGTGGGGACTCTGGAAACACCATATATTTT	CASSPLGGGDSGNTIYF
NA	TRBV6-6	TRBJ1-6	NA	TGTGCCAGCAGTTACCGGACAGCCGCGAATTCACCCCTCCACTTT	CASSYRTAANSPLHF
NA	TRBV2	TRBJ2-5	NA	TGTGCCAGCAGCCTCCGGGAGACCCAGTACTTC	CASSLRETQYF